This T cell receptor beta chain was identified during a study of blood T cell repertoires in COVID-19. Turning to the study itself: Sources were T cells, B-cell-depleted T cells, or PBMCs; the material itself was cDNA or gDNA.

The germline gives CDR1 SNHLY, CDR2 FYNNEI. This CDR3 comprises 17 residues. V was clipped by 0 bases and J by 0 bases, with 12 bases between them. Clones were read by immunoSEQ multiplex PCR, and TCRdb kept only the in-frame ones, dropping some. The sample lists 210,000 or so clones; roughly 88% were seen once. Sequenced sample: peripheral blood. The chain combines TRBV2 with TRBJ1-3, with no clear D. The clonotype was recovered from a man aged 18 to 30 with active or convalescent COVID-19. The CDR3 nucleotides read TGTGCCAGCAGTGAAGCTCCCCCATCCATCTCTGGAAACACCATATATTTT. It translates to CASSEAPPSISGNTIYF.